This TCR beta chain was captured in a study of blood T cell repertoires in COVID-19. Produced via immunoSEQ multiplex PCR; TCRdb's table is partial and in-frame only. Of roughly 140,000 clones in the sample, approximately 80% are singletons; the top ten hold 7% to 10%. Trimming pared 1 base from V and 3 bases from J, leaving 12 bases between. Germline V lookup: CDR1 LNHDA, CDR2 SQIVND (reference sequence). This CDR3 region has 15 residues. The rearrangement links TRBV19 to TRBJ1-1, with a weak D call TRBD1 (6 bases). Sequenced: peripheral blood. The TCR comes from a human donor with acute or convalescent COVID-19. The donor label of this sample is uncertain. The CDR3, as DNA: TGTGCCAGTAGTATAGGATCAGGGGAGTACACTGAAGCTTTCTTT. This gives the protein CASSIGSGEYTEAFF.